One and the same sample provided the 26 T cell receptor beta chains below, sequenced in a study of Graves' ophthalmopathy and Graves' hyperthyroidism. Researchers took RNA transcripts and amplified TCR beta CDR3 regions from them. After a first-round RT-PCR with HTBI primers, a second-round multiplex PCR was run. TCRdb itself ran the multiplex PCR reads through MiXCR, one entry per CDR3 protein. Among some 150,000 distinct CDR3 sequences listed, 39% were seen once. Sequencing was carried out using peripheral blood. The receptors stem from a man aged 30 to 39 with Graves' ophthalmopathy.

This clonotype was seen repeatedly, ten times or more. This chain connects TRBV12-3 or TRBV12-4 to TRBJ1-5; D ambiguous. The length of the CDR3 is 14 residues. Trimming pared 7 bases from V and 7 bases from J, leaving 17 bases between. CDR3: CASTPVVGMQPQHF. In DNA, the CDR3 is TGTGCCAGCACCCCCGTGGTGGGGATGCAGCCCCAGCATTTT.

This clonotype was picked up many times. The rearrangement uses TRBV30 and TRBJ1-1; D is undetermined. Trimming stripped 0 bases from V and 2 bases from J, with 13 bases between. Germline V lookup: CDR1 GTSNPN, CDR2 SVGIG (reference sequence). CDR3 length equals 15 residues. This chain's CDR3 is CAWSVDLMENTEAFF. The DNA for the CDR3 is TGTGCCTGGAGTGTCGATTTGATGGAAAACACTGAAGCTTTCTTT.

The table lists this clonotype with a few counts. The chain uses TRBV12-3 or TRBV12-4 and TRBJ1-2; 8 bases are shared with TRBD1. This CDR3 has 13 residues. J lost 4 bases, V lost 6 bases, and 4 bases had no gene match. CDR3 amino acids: CASSPGTGYGYTF. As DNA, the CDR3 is TGTGCCAGCAGCCCCGGGACAGGCTATGGCTACACCTTC.

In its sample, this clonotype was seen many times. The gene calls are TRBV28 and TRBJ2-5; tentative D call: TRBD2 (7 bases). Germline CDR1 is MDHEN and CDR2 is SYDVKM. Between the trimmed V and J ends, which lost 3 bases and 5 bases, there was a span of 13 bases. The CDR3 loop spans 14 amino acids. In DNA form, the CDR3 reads TGTGCCAGCAGTTTTTCGGGGGGCACGGAGACCCAGTACTTC. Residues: CASSFSGGTETQYF. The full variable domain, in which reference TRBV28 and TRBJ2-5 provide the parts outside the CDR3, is DVKVTQSSRYLVKRTGEKVFLECVQDMDHENMFWYRQDPGLGLRLIYFSYDVKMKEKGDIPEGYSVSREKKERFSLILESASTNQTSMYLCASSFSGGTETQYFGPGTRLLVL.

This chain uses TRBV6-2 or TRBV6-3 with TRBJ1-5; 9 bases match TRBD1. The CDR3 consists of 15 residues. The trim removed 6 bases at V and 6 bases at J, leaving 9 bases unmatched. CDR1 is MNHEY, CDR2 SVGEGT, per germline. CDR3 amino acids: CASSPGTGNSQPQHF. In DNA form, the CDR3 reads TGTGCCAGCAGCCCCGGGACAGGGAACAGTCAGCCCCAGCATTTT.

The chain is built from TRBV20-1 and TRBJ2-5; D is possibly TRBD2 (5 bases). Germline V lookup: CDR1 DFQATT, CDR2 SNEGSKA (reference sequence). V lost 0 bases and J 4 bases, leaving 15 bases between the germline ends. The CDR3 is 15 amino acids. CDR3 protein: CSARETGLWRETQYF. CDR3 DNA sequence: TGCAGTGCTAGAGAGACTGGACTTTGGAGAGAGACCCAGTACTTC.

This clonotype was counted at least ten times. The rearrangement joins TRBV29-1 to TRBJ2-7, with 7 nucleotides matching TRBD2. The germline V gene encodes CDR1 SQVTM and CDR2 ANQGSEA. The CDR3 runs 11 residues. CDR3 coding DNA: TGCAGTGTGGGGGGGAGGCTCGAGCAGTACTTC. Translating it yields CSVGGRLEQYF.

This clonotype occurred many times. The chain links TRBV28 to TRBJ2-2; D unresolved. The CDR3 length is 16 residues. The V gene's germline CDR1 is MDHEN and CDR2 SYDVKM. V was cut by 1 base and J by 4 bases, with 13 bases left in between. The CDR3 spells CASSLFRLDGTGELFF. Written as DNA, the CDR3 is TGTGCCAGCAGTTTATTTCGGCTAGATGGCACCGGGGAGCTGTTTTTT.

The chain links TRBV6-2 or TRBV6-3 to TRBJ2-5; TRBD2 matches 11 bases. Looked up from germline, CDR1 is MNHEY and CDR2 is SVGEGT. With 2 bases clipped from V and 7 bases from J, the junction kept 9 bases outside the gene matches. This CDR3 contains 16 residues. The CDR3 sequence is CASSYASSGGSRTQYF. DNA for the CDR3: TGTGCCAGCAGTTACGCGTCTAGCGGGGGGTCTCGGACCCAGTACTTC.

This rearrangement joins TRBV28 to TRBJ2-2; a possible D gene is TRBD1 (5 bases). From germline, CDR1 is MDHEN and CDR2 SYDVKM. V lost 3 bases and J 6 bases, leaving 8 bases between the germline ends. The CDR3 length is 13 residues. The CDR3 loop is CASSLRQPGELFF. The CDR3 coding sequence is TGTGCCAGCAGTTTGAGACAGCCCGGGGAGCTGTTTTTT.

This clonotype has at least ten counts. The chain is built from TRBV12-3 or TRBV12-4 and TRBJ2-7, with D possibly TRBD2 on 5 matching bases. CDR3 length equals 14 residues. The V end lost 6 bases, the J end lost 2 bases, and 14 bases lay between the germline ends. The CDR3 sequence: CASSLAPGAYEQYF. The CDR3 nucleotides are TGTGCCAGCAGCCTAGCACCCGGGGCCTACGAGCAGTACTTC.

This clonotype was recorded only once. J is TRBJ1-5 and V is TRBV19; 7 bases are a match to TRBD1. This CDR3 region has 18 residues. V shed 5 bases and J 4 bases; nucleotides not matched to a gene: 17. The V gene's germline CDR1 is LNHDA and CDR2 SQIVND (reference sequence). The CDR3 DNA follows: TGTGCCAGTAGTCAAGATGGACACCGGGACAGCGCGAATCAGCCCCAGCATTTT. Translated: CASSQDGHRDSANQPQHF.

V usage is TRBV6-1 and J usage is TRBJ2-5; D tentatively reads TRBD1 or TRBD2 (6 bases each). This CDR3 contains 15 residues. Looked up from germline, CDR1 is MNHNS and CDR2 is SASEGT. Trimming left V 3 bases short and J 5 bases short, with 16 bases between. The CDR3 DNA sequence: TGTGCCAGCAGTGAGAATGGGGGGCTCGGGGAGACCCAGTACTTC. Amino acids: CASSENGGLGETQYF.

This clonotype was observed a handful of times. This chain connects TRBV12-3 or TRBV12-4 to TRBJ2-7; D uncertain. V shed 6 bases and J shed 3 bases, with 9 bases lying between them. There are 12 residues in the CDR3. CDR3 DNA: TGTGCCAGCAGCCCTTACTACTACGAGCAGTACTTC. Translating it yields CASSPYYYEQYF.

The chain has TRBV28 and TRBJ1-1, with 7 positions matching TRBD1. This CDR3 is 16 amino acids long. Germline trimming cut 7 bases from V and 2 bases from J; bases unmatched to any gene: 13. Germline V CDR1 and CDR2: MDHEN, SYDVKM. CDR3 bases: TGTGCCAGCACCTCAGCTACAGGGGCCTTTAACACTGAAGCTTTCTTT. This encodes CASTSATGAFNTEAFF.

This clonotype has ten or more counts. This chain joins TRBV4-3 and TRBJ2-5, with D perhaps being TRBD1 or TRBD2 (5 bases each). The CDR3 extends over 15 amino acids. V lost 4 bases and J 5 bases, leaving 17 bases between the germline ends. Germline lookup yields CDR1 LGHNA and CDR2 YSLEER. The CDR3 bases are TGCGCCAGCAGCCGGGCCGGGACCCCCGCCGAGACCCAGTACTTC. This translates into CASSRAGTPAETQYF.

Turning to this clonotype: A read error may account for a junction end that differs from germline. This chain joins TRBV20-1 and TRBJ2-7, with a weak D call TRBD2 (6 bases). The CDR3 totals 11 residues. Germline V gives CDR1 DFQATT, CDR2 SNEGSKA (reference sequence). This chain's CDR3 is CSARWGDEQYF. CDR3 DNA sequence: TGCAGCGCTAGGTGGGGGGACGAGCAGTACTTC.

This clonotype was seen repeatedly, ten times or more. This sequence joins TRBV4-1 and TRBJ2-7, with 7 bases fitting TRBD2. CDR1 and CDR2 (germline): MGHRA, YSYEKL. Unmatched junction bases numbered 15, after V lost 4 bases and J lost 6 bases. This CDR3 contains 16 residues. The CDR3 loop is CASSLPFSAGVAEQYF. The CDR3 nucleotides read TGCGCCAGCAGCCTACCCTTCTCGGCGGGAGTCGCCGAGCAGTACTTC.

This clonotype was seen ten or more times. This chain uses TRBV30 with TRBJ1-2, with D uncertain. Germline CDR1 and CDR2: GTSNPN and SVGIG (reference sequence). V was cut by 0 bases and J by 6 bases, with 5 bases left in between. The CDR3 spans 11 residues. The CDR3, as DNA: TGTGCCTGGAGTGTAGGTCATGGCTACACCTTC. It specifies CAWSVGHGYTF.

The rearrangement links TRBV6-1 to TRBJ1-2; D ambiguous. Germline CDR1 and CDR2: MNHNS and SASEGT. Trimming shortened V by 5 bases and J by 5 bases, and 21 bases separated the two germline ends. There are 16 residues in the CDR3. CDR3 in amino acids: CASSLARGWALYGYTF. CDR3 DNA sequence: TGTGCCAGCAGTTTAGCGCGGGGATGGGCACTATATGGCTACACCTTC.

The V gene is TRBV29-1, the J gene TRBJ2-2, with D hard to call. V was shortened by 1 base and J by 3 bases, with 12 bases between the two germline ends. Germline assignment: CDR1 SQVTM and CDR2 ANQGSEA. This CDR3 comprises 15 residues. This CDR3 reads CSVEVPGADTGELFF. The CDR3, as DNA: TGCAGCGTTGAAGTACCGGGCGCCGACACCGGGGAGCTGTTTTTT.

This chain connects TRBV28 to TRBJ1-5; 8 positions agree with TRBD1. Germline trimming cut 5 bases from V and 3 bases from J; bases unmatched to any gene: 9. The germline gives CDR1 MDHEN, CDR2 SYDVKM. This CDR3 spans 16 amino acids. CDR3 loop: CASSTALTGDNQPQHF. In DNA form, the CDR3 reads TGTGCCAGCAGTACCGCCTTGACAGGGGACAATCAGCCCCAGCATTTT. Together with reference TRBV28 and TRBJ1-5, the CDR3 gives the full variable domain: DVKVTQSSRYLVKRTGEKVFLECVQDMDHENMFWYRQDPGLGLRLIYFSYDVKMKEKGDIPEGYSVSREKKERFSLILESASTNQTSMYLCASSTALTGDNQPQHFGDGTRLSIL.

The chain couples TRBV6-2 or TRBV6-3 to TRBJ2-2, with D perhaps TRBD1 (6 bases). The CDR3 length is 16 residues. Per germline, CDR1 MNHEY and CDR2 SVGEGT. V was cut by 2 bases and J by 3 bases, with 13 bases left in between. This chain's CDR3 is CASSYDRTIYTGELFF. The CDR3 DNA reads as TGTGCCAGCAGTTACGACAGGACAATATACACCGGGGAGCTGTTTTTT.

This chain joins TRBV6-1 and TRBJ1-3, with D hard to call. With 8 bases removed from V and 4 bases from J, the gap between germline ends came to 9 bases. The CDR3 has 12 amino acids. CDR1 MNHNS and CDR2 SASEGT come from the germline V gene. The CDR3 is CASSPRGNTIYF. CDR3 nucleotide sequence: TGTGCCAGCTCGCCGCGGGGAAACACCATATATTTT.

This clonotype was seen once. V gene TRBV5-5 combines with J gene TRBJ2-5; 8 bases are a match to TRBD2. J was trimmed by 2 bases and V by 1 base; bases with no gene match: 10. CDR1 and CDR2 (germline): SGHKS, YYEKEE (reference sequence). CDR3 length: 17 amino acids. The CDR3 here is CASSLLAGGTNQETQYF. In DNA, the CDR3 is TGTGCCAGCAGCTTGCTCGCGGGAGGCACCAATCAAGAGACCCAGTACTTC.

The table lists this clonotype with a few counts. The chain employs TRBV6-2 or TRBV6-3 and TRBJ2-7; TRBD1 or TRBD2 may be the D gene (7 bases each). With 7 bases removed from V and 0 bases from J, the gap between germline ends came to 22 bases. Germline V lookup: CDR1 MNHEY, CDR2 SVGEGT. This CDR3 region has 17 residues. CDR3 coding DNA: TGTGCCAGCACCAAGAACATACAGGGGAGGGGCTCCTACGAGCAGTACTTC. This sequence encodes CASTKNIQGRGSYEQYF.